This TCR beta chain is drawn from a study of T cell responses to AZD1222 COVID-19 vaccine. Libraries were prepared by immunoSEQ multiplex PCR; TCRdb keeps only in-frame clonotypes and omits some of them. The sample has some 140,000 clones, nearly 90% seen once. Notes on the study in general: Repertoire sampling occurred only after the peak T cell response. Reportedly, nearly half the spike-specific TCRs target unmutated variant regions.

Turning to this clone: Its antigen is unidentified.

This CDR3 spans 16 amino acids. Between the trimmed V and J ends, which lost 2 bases and 8 bases, there was a span of 19 bases. Germline V gene sequence: CDR1 GTSNPN, CDR2 SVGIG (reference sequence). This chain connects TRBV30 to TRBJ1-6, with D possibly TRBD1 on 5 matching bases. Sequences were derived from peripheral blood, sampled 28 days after the second AZD1222 dose. The TCR originated in an adult who received the AZD1222 COVID-19 vaccine. This CDR3 is CAWSRGEARVDSPLHF. In DNA, the CDR3 is TGTGCCTGGAGTCGTGGGGAGGCCAGGGTGGATTCACCCCTCCACTTT.